This TCR beta chain was found in a study of blood T cell repertoires in COVID-19. Study context: The United States, Italy and Spain supplied acute and convalescent COVID-19 samples. From T cells, B-cell-depleted T cells, or PBMCs came the material, which was cDNA or gDNA.

Authors' methods: Reference gene primer amplification gave nucleated cell count estimates. Data came from immunoSEQ multiplex PCR; TCRdb stores just in-frame clones and leaves some out. V, J and clone size are taken as reported in that table, and D and trimming were inferred from the DNA itself. The data hold some 300,000 clones, with roughly 86% observed a single time. CDR1 is SGHRS and CDR2 is YFSETQ in the germline V gene. CDR3 length: 14 amino acids. The ends lost 2 bases at V and 5 bases at J; junction bases unmatched: 3. The chain recombines TRBV5-1 with TRBJ2-3; 9 bases are a match to TRBD1. Sequencing input: peripheral blood. This TCR was recovered from a man between 65 and 79 years old with acute or convalescent COVID-19. CDR3 in amino acids: CASSLPDRGDTQYF. The CDR3 coding sequence is TGCGCCAGCAGCTTACCGGACAGGGGAGATACGCAGTATTTT.